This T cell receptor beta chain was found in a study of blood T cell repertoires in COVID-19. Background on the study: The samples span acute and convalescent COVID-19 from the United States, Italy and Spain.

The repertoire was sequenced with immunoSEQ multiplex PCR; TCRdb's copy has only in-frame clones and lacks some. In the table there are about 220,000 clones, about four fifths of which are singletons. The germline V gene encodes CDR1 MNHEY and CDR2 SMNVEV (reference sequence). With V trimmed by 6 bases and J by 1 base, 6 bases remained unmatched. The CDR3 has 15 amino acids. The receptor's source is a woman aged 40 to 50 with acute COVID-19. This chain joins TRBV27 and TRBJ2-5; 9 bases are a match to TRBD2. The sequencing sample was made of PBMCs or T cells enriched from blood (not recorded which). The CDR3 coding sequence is TGTGCCAGCAGCTCCGGGACTAGCCCCCAAGAGACCCAGTACTTC. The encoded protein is CASSSGTSPQETQYF.